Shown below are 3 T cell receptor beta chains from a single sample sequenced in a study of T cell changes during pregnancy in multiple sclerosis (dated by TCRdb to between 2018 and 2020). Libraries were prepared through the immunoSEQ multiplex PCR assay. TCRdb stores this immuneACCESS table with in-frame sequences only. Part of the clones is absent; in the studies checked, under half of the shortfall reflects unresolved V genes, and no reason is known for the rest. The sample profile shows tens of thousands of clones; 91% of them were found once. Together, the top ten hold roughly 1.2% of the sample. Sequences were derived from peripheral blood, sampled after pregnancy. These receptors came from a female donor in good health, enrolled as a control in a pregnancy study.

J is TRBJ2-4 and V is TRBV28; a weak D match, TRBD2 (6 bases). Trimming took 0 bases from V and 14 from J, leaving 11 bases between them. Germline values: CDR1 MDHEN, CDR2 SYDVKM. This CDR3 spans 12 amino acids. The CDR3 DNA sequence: TGTGCCAGCAGTTTATGGGCGGGACGGAAGTACTTC. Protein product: CASSLWAGRKYF.

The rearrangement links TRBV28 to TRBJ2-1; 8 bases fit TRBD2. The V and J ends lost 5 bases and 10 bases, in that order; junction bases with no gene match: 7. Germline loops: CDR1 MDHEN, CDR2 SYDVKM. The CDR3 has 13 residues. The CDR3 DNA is TGTGCCAGCAGTCCCGTTAGCGGGACCGAGCAGTTCTTC. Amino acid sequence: CASSPVSGTEQFF.

The DNA for the CDR3 is TGTGCCAGCAGCTGGGGGCAAAGCTCTGGGGCCAACGTCCTGACTTTC. This encodes CASSWGQSSGANVLTF. V gene TRBV5-4 combines with J gene TRBJ2-6; possibly TRBD1 for D (6 bases). CDR3 length: 16 residues. Trimming removed 3 bases from V and 0 bases from J, with 10 bases in between. CDR1 and CDR2 from the germline V gene are SGHNT and YYREEE (reference sequence).